This TCR beta chain stems from a study of Ad26.COV2.S vaccination and SARS-CoV-2 variants. Study-level results: The authors reported substantial breadth in spike-specific CD8+ and CD4+ T cell responses after vaccination. The study found higher spike-specific TCR breadth in vaccine than placebo recipients.

As for this clone: Antigen unknown.

CDR3 length equals 16 residues. After removal of 7 bases from V and 2 bases from J, the junction contained 11 bases not matched to a gene. Germline CDR1 reads MNHGY; CDR2 reads SAAAGT. Some clones are missing from TCRdb's copy, which holds only in-frame ones; the method was immunoSEQ multiplex PCR. The data hold around 370,000 clones, with approximately 81% observed a single time. As to treatment: 15 to 20 received Ad26.COV2.S at low or high dose, single or two shots; 5 received placebo; per-sample allocation not given. Sampling took place 63 days after the first vaccine or placebo injection. Specimen: peripheral blood, collected in a trial of Ad26.COV2.S vaccine versus placebo. This chain uses TRBV6-8 with TRBJ1-2; 9 nucleotides align to TRBD1. This sequence originates from a person aged 18-60 years who received the Ad26.COV2.S COVID-19 vaccine or a placebo. The CDR3 is CASNASIGQGNYGYTF. The CDR3 region has the DNA TGTGCCAGCAACGCCTCAATCGGACAGGGGAACTATGGCTACACCTTC.